This entry features one T cell receptor beta chain sequence. Its specific antigen is unknown. Base qualities are missing; no much larger clone stands one base away. TCRbeta CDR3 regions were amplified from genomic DNA by means of the immunoSEQ Assay, a bias-controlled multiplex PCR. The study's own analysis went as follows. Nucleated cell counts per sample were estimated from amplification of reference gene primers within the assay. Sequence reads were collapsed and filtered to measure the absolute abundance of every unique TCRbeta CDR3 rearrangement. For each sample, productive Simpson clonality was calculated as the square root of Simpson's diversity index over productive rearrangements. TCRdb limited this immuneACCESS table to in-frame rearrangements with V and J called. A share of clones is missing; checked studies link under half to unresolved V genes, and the rest is unexplained. Clonal size and the V and J genes are those of that table, whereas D and trimming came from the DNA. The sample has about 350,000 clones on record, 88% of them singletons. The ten largest clones take up 0.85% to 1.3% of the sample.

The trim is 2 bases for V and 6 bases for J, with a gap of 8 bases between the germline ends. The CDR3 sequence holds 14 residues, the cysteine and phenylalanine included. Only CDR3 DNA remains: 42 bases, in frame from the first base. In the germline V gene, CDR1 corresponds to MNHEY and CDR2 to SVGAGI. Participants in the prospective study were enrolled through a virtual design, were aged roughly 18 to 100 years, and lived in roughly 24 United States geographic areas. In the prospective study, participants were assigned to cohorts based on the clinical history participants reported in a screening survey and a study questionnaire. Exposed participants had been in contact, within 2 weeks of entering the study, with a person who had a PCR-confirmed or clinician-diagnosed case of COVID-19. In the prospective study, mobile phlebotomists collected whole blood, serum and a nasopharyngeal or oropharyngeal swab from each participant. Additional blood draws and questionnaires over an approximately two-month period could optionally be provided by prospective study participants. Blood samples from the prospective study were shipped frozen or at room temperature prior to DNA extraction.

This record belongs to a study of blood T cell repertoires in COVID-19 (TCRdb year 2020). Study-wide context: Collaborator samples came from the United States, Italy and Spain and covered acute and convalescent phases of COVID-19. The material from the prospective study consisted of cDNA or gDNA derived from T cells, B-cell-depleted T cells, or PBMCs. The dataset comprised deeply sampled blood TCRbeta repertoires from subjects exposed to, actively infected with, or recovered from COVID-19. A freely available public database, intended as a resource for researchers studying the immune response to SARS-CoV-2, is where the repertoires were released. The samples were drawn from the first 160 participants of the ongoing ImmuneRACE study and from over 950 subjects provided by 6 global collaborators. Sample metadata almost always included a de-identified subject ID, COVID-19 status, age in years and sex. Where available, HLA class I and class II types were obtained from metadata supplied by the sample provider rather than from assay-based typing.

Summary of the overall study and its limitations: Clinical and demographic metadata were provided uncurated, with the amount varying by source and participant.

The sequenced sample consisted of PBMCs or T cells enriched from blood (not recorded which). The chain was built from TRBV6-5 and TRBJ1-6; a tentative D call is TRBD1 (5 bases match). The clonotype comes from a woman aged 25-40 years who had been exposed to COVID-19. The base sequence is TGTGCCAGCAGTTACGTGGGGCGTAATTCACCCCTCCACTTT. The resulting protein is CASSYVGRNSPLHF.